Given below is one T cell receptor (beta chain) in context. The germline V gene encodes CDR1 ENHRY and CDR2 SYGVKD. Trimming took off 3 bases at V and 0 bases at J, with 9 bases between the two ends. The CDR3 is 15 amino acids. Under the authors' procedure: Quantification of nucleated cells was approximated via reference gene primer amplification. The protocol was immunoSEQ multiplex PCR, while the TCRdb copy is restricted to in-frame clones and leaves out a portion. D and trimming were read from the DNA, whereas the V and J calls and clone size are those reported in that table. Among under 50,000 clones listed, around 90% were seen once. This sample is part of a study of blood T cell repertoires in COVID-19. The overall study: The origin of the acute and convalescent COVID-19 samples was the United States, Italy and Spain. The cDNA or gDNA used as material had been derived from T cells, B-cell-depleted T cells, or PBMCs.

The sequenced sample was peripheral blood. The clonotype was recovered from a man between 65 and 80 years old with active COVID-19. The rearrangement links TRBV10-3 to TRBJ1-3; D ambiguous. The CDR3 DNA reads TGTGCCATCAGTGAAGAGGGCCTCTCTGGAAACACCATATATTTT. Protein sequence: CAISEEGLSGNTIYF.